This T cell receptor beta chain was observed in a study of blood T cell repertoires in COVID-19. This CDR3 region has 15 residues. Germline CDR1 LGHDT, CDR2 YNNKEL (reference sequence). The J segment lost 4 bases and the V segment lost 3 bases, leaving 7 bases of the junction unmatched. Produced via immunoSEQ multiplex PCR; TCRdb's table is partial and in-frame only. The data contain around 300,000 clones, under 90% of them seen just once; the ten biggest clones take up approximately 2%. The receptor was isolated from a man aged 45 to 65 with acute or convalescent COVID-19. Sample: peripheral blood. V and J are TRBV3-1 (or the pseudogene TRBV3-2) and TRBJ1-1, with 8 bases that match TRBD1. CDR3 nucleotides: TGTGCCAGCAGCCACATGGACAGGGTTACCACTGAAGCTTTCTTT. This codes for CASSHMDRVTTEAFF.